The present entry profiles one T cell receptor (beta chain) with its context. The table lists this clone with a few counts. Its antigen target is currently unknown. Per-base quality was not reported, and no clone a single base away is much larger than it. Library generation was performed with the immunoSEQ multiplex PCR assay. Each sample had some 9.7 x 10^4 TCR templates assayed by the deep sequencing platform. Genomic DNA extracted from sorted T cells was the material used for TCRbeta CDR3 sequencing. The authors' pipeline ran thus. The R programming language was used for clonal analysis of TCRbeta CDR3 data. Unstimulated samples were compared with post-reaction CFSE-low samples to define alloreactive CD4+ and CD8+ clones. Regulatory or non-regulatory origin was assigned to alloreactive CD4+ clones by matching of sequences to sorted unstimulated Treg and non-Treg repertoires. The table comes from immuneACCESS by way of TCRdb, which keeps in-frame sequences with V and J called. Part of the clones is missing from these tables; in studies checked, under half for an unresolved V gene and the rest for unknown reasons. That table furnishes V, J and clone size, whereas the DNA furnished D and trimming. This sample comprises roughly 6,100 clones, 60% to 70% of them detected only once. The top ten clones comprise about 15% of the sample.

Unstimulated CD4+ memory cells were also sequenced in three donor pairs, together with CD4+ naive, CD8+ TEMRA, CD8+ naive and CD8+ effector memory subsets. Sorted unstimulated T cells, along with proliferating T cells recovered from mixed lymphocyte reactions, underwent TCRbeta CDR3 sequencing. Fresh whole blood from fewer than twelve HLA-typed healthy donors was used to isolate PBMCs. V gives up 10 bases and J gives up 0 bases, and the segment between their germline ends measures 4 bases. Reading the germline V gene (reference sequence) gives CDR1 MNHNY and CDR2 SVGAGI. The CDR3 holds 12 amino acids from the cysteine to the phenylalanine. Only CDR3 DNA remains: 36 bases, in frame from the first base. This entry is derived from a study of siplizumab effects on memory and regulatory T cells (dated by TCRdb to about 2019). About the study as a whole: The study looked at the effect of siplizumab, an anti-CD2 antibody, on alloreactive T-cell subsets in allogeneic mixed lymphocyte reactions made from human PBMCs.

Study-wide findings and limitations: Among mappable alloreactive CD4+ clones, an average Treg-derived fraction of over 60% was observed with siplizumab, compared with roughly 27% in control reactions. Because sequences below about 10^-5 frequency were poorly captured, only a minor fraction of alloreactive clones could be mapped to unstimulated subsets. Unstimulated naive T cells appeared to be more diverse than memory T cells, and naive cells seemed to make a substantial contribution to the alloresponse. A naive or memory phenotype could not be assigned to roughly 80-95% of proliferating CD4+ or CD8+ clones. Siplizumab significantly lowered the cumulative frequency of alloreactive sequences that could be traced to unstimulated CD4+ memory T cells. Whether proliferating Tregs from siplizumab cultures were suppressive was not functionally confirmed.

The receptor was derived from a human donor in good health. The sequencing sample was made of effector memory CD8+ T cells sorted from blood. The cell subset or site label here, explained by the study, means: unstimulated CD8+ effector memory T cells. This chain joins TRBV6-6 to TRBJ2-6; the D gene identity is not certain. CDR3 loop: CATFSGANVLTF. The base sequence is TGTGCCACCTTCTCTGGGGCCAACGTCCTGACTTTC.